Below are 15 T cell receptor beta chains sequenced from a single sample in a study of blood T cell repertoires in COVID-19. The repertoire was sequenced with immunoSEQ multiplex PCR; TCRdb's copy has only in-frame clones and lacks some. The table includes some 450,000 clones, roughly 88% detected once. Sequences were obtained from peripheral blood. All receptors derive from a woman aged 45-60 years with COVID-19, enrolled during active disease.

A word on this clone: A junction boundary mismatches the germline segment, possibly from a read error. DNA of the CDR3: TGTGCCAGCAGACAAGGGGAGTTAGAGGTACCGACAGGCGAGCAGTACTTC. Translating it yields CASRQGELEVPTGEQYF. The chain recombines TRBV3-1 (or the pseudogene TRBV3-2) with TRBJ2-7; D might be TRBD1 (6 bases). Germline CDR1 reads LGHDT; CDR2 reads YNNKEL (reference sequence). This CDR3 is built from 17 residues.

This clone was recorded only once. The chain is built from TRBV6-1 and TRBJ1-4, with 8 bases aligning to TRBD1. This CDR3 region has 16 residues. V trimming: 2 bases; J trimming: 3 bases; junction bases outside the gene matches: 5. Per the germline V gene, CDR1 is MNHNS and CDR2 is SASEGT. The CDR3 nucleotides read TGTGCCAGCAGTGAAACCTGGGGACAGGCTAATGAAAAACTGTTTTTT. Amino acids: CASSETWGQANEKLFF.

The V call is TRBV6-5, the J call TRBJ1-1; D ambiguous. The ends were cut back, 5 bases at V and 0 bases at J, with 13 bases in the middle. CDR3 length equals 15 residues. Germline CDR1 MNHEY, CDR2 SVGAGI. CDR3 DNA sequence: TGTGCCAGCAGTACGGGCGGAGGGATGAACACTGAAGCTTTCTTT. Protein: CASSTGGGMNTEAFF.

The chain uses TRBV6-5 and TRBJ1-4, with unresolved D. V dropped 6 bases and J dropped 8 bases, with 16 bases sitting between them. CDR1 and CDR2 (germline): MNHEY, SVGAGI. This CDR3 comprises 14 residues. CDR3 DNA: TGTGCCAGCAGGGCTTTAAGTTCAGCGGAAAAACTGTTTTTT. Translating it yields CASRALSSAEKLFF.

V usage is TRBV4-1 and J usage is TRBJ1-1; 12 bases align to TRBD1. V dropped 0 bases and J dropped 5; count of bases not matched to a gene: 13. Germline CDR1 is MGHRA and CDR2 is YSYEKL. The CDR3 has 19 residues. The CDR3 loop reads CASSQEGTGGASSRTEAFF. The DNA of the CDR3 is TGCGCCAGCAGCCAAGAAGGGACAGGGGGCGCCTCGTCGAGAACTGAAGCTTTCTTT.

The J gene is TRBJ1-5, the V gene TRBV5-1, with 7 positions matching TRBD1. Looked up from germline, CDR1 is SGHRS and CDR2 is YFSETQ. V dropped 2 bases and J dropped 6; count of bases not matched to a gene: 8. This CDR3 contains 15 residues. CDR3 region: CASSLIGGVGQPQHF. The CDR3 bases are TGCGCCAGCAGCTTAATAGGGGGCGTTGGTCAGCCCCAGCATTTT.

The V gene is TRBV4-1, the J gene TRBJ2-5, with D perhaps TRBD2 (5 bases). Germline loops: CDR1 MGHRA, CDR2 YSYEKL. Trimming pared 6 bases from V and 7 bases from J, leaving 18 bases between. This CDR3 is 14 amino acids long. DNA of the CDR3: TGCGCCAGCAGTTACCCGGGAAAGGAAGGGACCCAGTACTTC. Amino acid sequence: CASSYPGKEGTQYF.

The rearrangement joins TRBV7-6 to TRBJ2-7; TRBD2 agrees at 7 bases. The V gene end was trimmed by 7 bases and the J gene end by 2 bases; junction bases not matched to a gene: 14. CDR3 size: 16 residues. Per the germline V gene, CDR1 is SGHVS and CDR2 is FNYEAQ. This CDR3 reads CASITSGTTIAYEQYF. The CDR3 DNA is TGTGCCAGCATCACTTCCGGGACTACCATAGCCTACGAGCAGTACTTC. The entire variable domain, with the rest obtained from reference TRBV7-6 and TRBJ2-7, is as follows: GAGVSQSPRYKVTKRGQDVALRCDPISGHVSLYWYRQALGQGPEFLTYFNYEAQQDKSGLPNDRFSAERPEGSISTLTIQRTEQRDSAMYRCASITSGTTIAYEQYFGPGTRLTVT.

The chain is built from TRBV14 and TRBJ2-3; tentative D call: TRBD2 (6 bases). The germline V gene encodes CDR1 SGHDN and CDR2 FVKESK. Trimming took off 2 bases at V and 4 bases at J, with 10 bases between the two ends. This CDR3 has 14 amino acids. CDR3 sequence reads: CASSQSTGADTQYF. The CDR3 DNA is TGTGCCAGCAGCCAATCGACGGGAGCAGATACGCAGTATTTT.

The V and J genes are TRBV2 and TRBJ2-7, with D maybe TRBD1 (5 bases). The CDR3 contains 14 residues. V dropped 7 bases and J dropped 2 bases, with 15 bases sitting between them. Looked up from germline, CDR1 is SNHLY and CDR2 is FYNNEI. The CDR3 nucleotides read TGTGCCAGCACCCAAGGGCTGGGGCCCTACGAGCAGTACTTC. Amino acid sequence: CASTQGLGPYEQYF. Full variable domain (outside the CDR3, taken from reference TRBV2 and TRBJ2-7): EPEVTQTPSHQVTQMGQEVILRCVPISNHLYFYWYRQILGQKVEFLVSFYNNEISEKSEIFDDQFSVERPDGSNFTLKIRSTKLEDSAMYFCASTQGLGPYEQYFGPGTRLTVT.

This clone was seen once. The genes are TRBV28 and TRBJ2-2, with 7 bases lining up with TRBD1. Per the germline V gene, CDR1 is MDHEN and CDR2 is SYDVKM. The ends lost 5 bases at V and 5 bases at J; junction bases unmatched: 8. This CDR3 contains 15 residues. In DNA, the CDR3 is TGTGCCAGCAGTATAGGGGGCGCGAGGACCGGGGAGCTGTTTTTT. Encoded protein: CASSIGGARTGELFF. Variable domain in full (rest from reference TRBV28 and TRBJ2-2): DVKVTQSSRYLVKRTGEKVFLECVQDMDHENMFWYRQDPGLGLRLIYFSYDVKMKEKGDIPEGYSVSREKKERFSLILESASTNQTSMYLCASSIGGARTGELFFGEGSRLTVL.

The chain joins TRBV3-1 (or the pseudogene TRBV3-2) to TRBJ1-2, with 7 bases matching TRBD1. The length of the CDR3 is 15 residues. V was clipped by 3 bases and J by 4 bases; unmatched bases: 8. The germline gives CDR1 LGHDT, CDR2 YNNKEL (reference sequence). CDR3 coding DNA: TGTGCCAGCAGCCAGGACGCGACAGGGAGCTATGGCTACACCTTC. Translated, it gives CASSQDATGSYGYTF.

CDR3 residues: CASSLWSTGTSTDTQYF. CDR3 bases: TGCGCCAGCAGCTTATGGTCAACGGGGACAAGCACAGATACGCAGTATTTT. This rearrangement joins TRBV5-1 to TRBJ2-3; D perhaps matches TRBD1 (6 bases). This CDR3 comprises 17 residues. The V end lost 2 bases, the J end lost 0 bases, and 16 bases lay between the germline ends. CDR1 is SGHRS, CDR2 YFSETQ, per germline. The entire variable domain, with the rest obtained from reference TRBV5-1 and TRBJ2-3, is as follows: KAGVTQTPRYLIKTRGQQVTLSCSPISGHRSVSWYQQTPGQGLQFLFEYFSETQRNKGNFPGRFSGRQFSNSRSEMNVSTLELGDSALYLCASSLWSTGTSTDTQYFGPGTRLTVL.

This rearrangement joins TRBV30 to TRBJ2-3, with no clear D. Germline CDR1 GTSNPN, CDR2 SVGIG (reference sequence). Trimming removed 3 bases from V and 2 bases from J, with 21 bases in between. The CDR3 totals 17 residues. DNA of the CDR3: TGTGCCTGGAGAGCCCAACCCCCCCGCCCGGTCACAGATACGCAGTATTTT. As protein: CAWRAQPPRPVTDTQYF.

The V and J genes are TRBV27 and TRBJ2-7, with a weak D call TRBD1 (6 bases). The CDR3 is made up of 14 amino acids. The V and J ends lost 5 bases and 4 bases respectively, with 15 bases between them. Germline V lookup: CDR1 MNHEY, CDR2 SMNVEV (reference sequence). The CDR3 sequence is CASSPTGHVYEQYF. CDR3 in DNA: TGTGCCAGCAGTCCAACGGGACACGTATACGAGCAGTACTTC.